Listed here are 12 T cell receptor beta chains from one sample, sequenced in a study of siplizumab effects on memory and regulatory T cells. The data were produced by immunoSEQ multiplex PCR, yet TCRdb's version contains in-frame clones alone and is incomplete. The table lists about 75,000 clones, 93% of them singletons. The sequenced sample was CD8+ T cells sorted from blood. The receptor set was obtained from a human donor in good health.

The chain couples TRBV4-3 to TRBJ1-1; D uncertain. Per the germline V gene, CDR1 is LGHNA and CDR2 is YSLEER. The V end lost 4 bases, the J end lost 11 bases, and 17 bases lay between the germline ends. The CDR3 has 13 residues. The CDR3 DNA reads as TGCGCCAGCAGCCTATACGCCGAAAGGGAGGCTTTCTTT. Encoded protein: CASSLYAEREAFF.

This clone has a single count. V gene TRBV6-1 combines with J gene TRBJ1-6, with D hard to call. Between the trimmed V and J ends, which lost 10 bases and 4 bases, there was a span of 14 bases. CDR3 length equals 14 residues. Germline CDR1 MNHNS, CDR2 SASEGT. CDR3 in amino acids: CATTSQAYNSPLHF. The CDR3 DNA sequence: TGTGCCACCACCTCCCAGGCTTATAATTCACCCCTCCACTTT.

The chain is built from TRBV4-3 and TRBJ1-1; D remains ambiguous. The V and J ends lost 1 base and 0 bases respectively, with 6 bases between them. Germline V gene lookup returns CDR1 LGHNA and CDR2 YSLEER. There are 14 residues in the CDR3. The CDR3 DNA follows: TGCGCCAGCAGCCAAGCAGGCATGAACACTGAAGCTTTCTTT. Translating it yields CASSQAGMNTEAFF.

The V and J genes are TRBV19 and TRBJ1-5; D gene ambiguous. The CDR3 has 16 residues. The V end was cut by 4 bases, the J end by 3 bases, with 16 bases between. Per germline, CDR1 LNHDA and CDR2 SQIVND (reference sequence). CDR3 nucleotide sequence: TGTGCCAGTAGTAACTTGGACCGGGGAAACAATCAGCCCCAGCATTTT. This translates into CASSNLDRGNNQPQHF.

The chain couples TRBV7-6 to TRBJ1-2; 9 bases are a match to TRBD1. The CDR3 runs 13 residues. The germline gives CDR1 SGHVS, CDR2 FNYEAQ. V trimming: 3 bases; J trimming: 4 bases; junction bases outside the gene matches: 0. CDR3 region: CASSLGQGYGYTF. CDR3 coding DNA: TGTGCCAGCAGCTTGGGACAGGGCTATGGCTACACCTTC.

The chain joins TRBV5-1 to TRBJ1-2; TRBD1 aligns across 7 bases. The germline gives CDR1 SGHRS, CDR2 YFSETQ. The CDR3 is made up of 15 amino acids. V dropped 3 bases and J dropped 1; count of bases not matched to a gene: 6. The CDR3 coding sequence is TGCGCCAGCAGCTCCGGGACAGCTAATAACTATGGCTACACCTTC. Its protein product is CASSSGTANNYGYTF.

The V and J genes are TRBV4-1 and TRBJ1-1; D is unclear. CDR3 length: 13 amino acids. V was clipped by 4 bases and J by 8 bases, with 14 bases between them. CDR1 is MGHRA and CDR2 is YSYEKL in the germline V gene. CDR3: CASSPSSREEAFF. Here the CDR3 DNA reads TGCGCCAGCAGCCCCTCCTCCCGGGAAGAAGCTTTCTTT.

The chain has TRBV6-1 and TRBJ2-3; the D gene is possibly TRBD2 (5 bases). CDR3 size: 16 residues. The germline V gene encodes CDR1 MNHNS and CDR2 SASEGT. V shed 4 bases and J shed 3 bases, with 17 bases lying between them. The CDR3 DNA reads TGTGCCAGCAGTGGAACTTCCCGGGAAGTAACAGATACGCAGTATTTT. It is translated as CASSGTSREVTDTQYF.

CDR3 coding DNA: TGTGCCAGCAGCTATTTTGGGGGCTACGAGCAGTACTTC. This translates into CASSYFGGYEQYF. This sequence joins TRBV5-4 and TRBJ2-7; D is perhaps TRBD1 or TRBD2 (5 bases each). The V and J ends lost 3 bases and 3 bases respectively, with 10 bases between them. This CDR3 contains 13 residues. Germline lookup yields CDR1 SGHNT and CDR2 YYREEE (reference sequence).

The gene calls are TRBV28 and TRBJ1-3; perhaps TRBD1 as D (5 bases). CDR3 size: 16 residues. The germline CDR1 and CDR2 sequences are MDHEN and SYDVKM. Trimming took off 3 bases at V and 0 bases at J, with 12 bases between the two ends. The CDR3 bases are TGTGCCAGCAGTTTGTGGGGGGAGAGCTCTGGAAACACCATATATTTT. This translates into CASSLWGESSGNTIYF.

The chain links TRBV7-3 to TRBJ1-6; 9 nucleotides agree with TRBD1. Germline CDR1 SGHTA, CDR2 FQGTGA. The CDR3 runs to 15 residues. V was pared by 5 bases and J by 8 bases, with 7 bases of the junction left unmatched. CDR3 sequence: CASSLGTGLHSPLHF. The CDR3 DNA sequence: TGTGCCAGCAGCCTCGGGACAGGGCTTCATTCACCCCTCCACTTT.

The chain combines TRBV5-4 with TRBJ2-2; tentative D call: TRBD2 (6 bases). This CDR3 has 15 residues. Germline CDR1 is SGHNT and CDR2 is YYREEE (reference sequence). V lost 2 bases, J lost 2 bases, and 10 bases lay in between. CDR3 residues: CASSFIGGNTGELFF. DNA for the CDR3: TGTGCCAGCAGCTTTATCGGGGGTAACACCGGGGAGCTGTTTTTT.